These 5 T cell receptor beta chains came from one sample sequenced in a study of T cell repertoires and HLA-DP antigens. Their recognized antigens are unknown. Sequencing was performed with immunoSEQ multiplex PCR; in TCRdb, only in-frame clones are kept and a portion is missing. Of around 100,000 clones listed, around 93% are singletons. Sequencing input: CD4+ T cells from PBMCs. The receptors derive from a woman aged 18-29 years in good health and CMV-seronegative.

V gene TRBV6-5 combines with J gene TRBJ1-2; a possible D gene is TRBD1 (5 bases). CDR1 is MNHEY, CDR2 SVGAGI, per germline. V was shortened by 0 bases and J by 8 bases, with 10 bases between the two germline ends. The CDR3 contains 13 residues. The CDR3 coding sequence is TGTGCCAGCAGTTACTCGGGGGGACGAGGCTACACCTTC. Encoded protein: CASSYSGGRGYTF.

The J gene is TRBJ2-5, the V gene TRBV10-3, with D tentatively TRBD1 or TRBD2 (5 bases each). Trimming cost V 6 bases and J 5 bases, with 7 bases left between them. This CDR3 spans 11 amino acids. Germline CDR1 reads ENHRY; CDR2 reads SYGVKD. In DNA form, the CDR3 reads TGTGCCATCAGCTGGGGGGAGACCCAGTACTTC. Protein sequence: CAISWGETQYF.

V usage is TRBV7-2 and J usage is TRBJ1-4, with D uncertain. V was cut by 5 bases and J by 7 bases, with 8 bases left in between. This CDR3 comprises 12 residues. Looked up from germline, CDR1 is SGHTA and CDR2 is FQGNSA. The CDR3 loop reads CASSLTIEKLFF. For the CDR3, the DNA is TGTGCCAGCAGCCTGACGATTGAAAAACTGTTTTTT.

In this sample, this clone turned up once. V is TRBV6-6 and J is TRBJ2-5, with 8 nucleotides matching TRBD1. Germline CDR1 and CDR2: MNHNY and SVGAGI (reference sequence). V shed 5 bases and J 4 bases; nucleotides not matched to a gene: 6. This CDR3 contains 14 residues. The CDR3 coding sequence is TGTGCCAGCAGTCGCTCAGGGGGCCGAGAGACCCAGTACTTC. This translates into CASSRSGGRETQYF.

This rearrangement joins TRBV11-2 to TRBJ2-4, with 9 nucleotides matching TRBD1. Germline-derived CDR1 and CDR2 are SGHAT and FQNNGV. This CDR3 is 17 amino acids long. Trimming took 4 bases from V and 2 from J; bases not matched to a gene: 9. CDR3 nucleotide sequence: TGTGCCAGCAGCTCTTATACGGGACAGGGACCCAAAAACATTCAGTACTTC. Amino acids: CASSSYTGQGPKNIQYF. The variable domain in full, with the rest retrieved from reference TRBV11-2 and TRBJ2-4, is EAGVAQSPRYKIIEKRQSVAFWCNPISGHATLYWYQQILGQGPKLLIQFQNNGVVDDSQLPKDRFSAERLKGVDSTLKIQPAKLEDSAVYLCASSSYTGQGPKNIQYFGAGTRLSVL.